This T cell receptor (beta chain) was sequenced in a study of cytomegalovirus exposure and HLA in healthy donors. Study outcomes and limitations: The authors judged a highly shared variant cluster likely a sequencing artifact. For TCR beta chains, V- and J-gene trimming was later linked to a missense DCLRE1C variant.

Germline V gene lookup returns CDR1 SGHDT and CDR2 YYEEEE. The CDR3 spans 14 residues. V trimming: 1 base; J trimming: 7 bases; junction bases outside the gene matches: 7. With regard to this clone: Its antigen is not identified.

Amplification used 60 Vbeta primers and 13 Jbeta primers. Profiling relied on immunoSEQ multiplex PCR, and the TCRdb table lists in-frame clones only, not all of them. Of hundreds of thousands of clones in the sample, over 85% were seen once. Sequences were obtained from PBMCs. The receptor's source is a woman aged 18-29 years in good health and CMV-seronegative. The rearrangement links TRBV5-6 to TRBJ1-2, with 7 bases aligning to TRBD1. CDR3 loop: CASSLPRGYGGYTF. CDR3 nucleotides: TGTGCCAGCAGCTTGCCCAGGGGGTACGGTGGCTACACCTTC.